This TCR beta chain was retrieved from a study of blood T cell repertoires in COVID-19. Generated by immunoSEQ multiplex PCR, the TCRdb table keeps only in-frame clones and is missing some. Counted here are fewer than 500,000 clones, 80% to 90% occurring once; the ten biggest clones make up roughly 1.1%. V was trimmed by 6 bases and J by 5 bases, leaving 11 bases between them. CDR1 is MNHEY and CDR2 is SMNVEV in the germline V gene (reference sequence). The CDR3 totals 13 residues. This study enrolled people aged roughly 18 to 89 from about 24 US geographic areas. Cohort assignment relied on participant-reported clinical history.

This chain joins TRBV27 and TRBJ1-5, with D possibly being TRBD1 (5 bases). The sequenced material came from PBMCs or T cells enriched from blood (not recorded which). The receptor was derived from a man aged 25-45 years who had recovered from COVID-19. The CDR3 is CASRYRQDQPQHF. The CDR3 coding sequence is TGTGCCAGCAGATACAGGCAGGATCAGCCCCAGCATTTT.